The 21 T cell receptor beta chains presented below share a single source sample, sequenced in a study of T cell repertoires in cytomegalovirus infection. Their cognate antigens are unknown. TCRdb reprocessed the reads with MiXCR, giving one entry per CDR3 protein. This sample has approximately 1,000,000 distinct CDR3 sequences, with 30% to 40% found just once. The starting material was cultured CD8+ T cells from PBMCs, obtained from culture after CMV antigen stimulation. These receptors were collected from a human donor in good health (CMV status not recorded). Some clones in this sample may be carry-over from other donors' samples.

This rearrangement joins TRBV5-1 to TRBJ2-7; 8 bases map to TRBD2. Trimming removed 0 bases from V and 0 bases from J; junction bases left unmatched: 2. The V gene's germline CDR1 is SGHRS and CDR2 YFSETQ. The CDR3 contains 15 residues. The CDR3 DNA is TGCGCCAGCAGCTTGGAGCGGGGGCACTCCTACGAGCAGTACTTC. This sequence encodes CASSLERGHSYEQYF.

This clonotype was detected only a few times. This rearrangement joins TRBV6-6 to TRBJ1-2, with 10 bases identical to TRBD1. This CDR3 comprises 13 residues. J was trimmed by 6 bases and V by 6 bases; bases with no gene match: 4. The germline V gene has CDR1 MNHNY and CDR2 SVGAGI (reference sequence). The CDR3, as DNA: TGTGCCAGCAGGTCGACAGGGGGCCATGGCTACACCTTC. This gives the protein CASRSTGGHGYTF.

The CDR3 spells CASSKDRGLPYEQYF. In DNA form, the CDR3 reads TGTGCCAGTAGTAAAGACAGGGGTCTCCCCTACGAGCAGTACTTC. V is TRBV19 and J is TRBJ2-7; 8 bases are a match to TRBD1. The V gene's germline CDR1 is LNHDA and CDR2 SQIVND (reference sequence). Trimming took 4 bases from V and 2 from J; bases not matched to a gene: 7. There are 15 residues in the CDR3.

The rearrangement uses TRBV7-3 and TRBJ2-1; 10 bases map to TRBD1. Trimming took 4 bases from V and 10 from J; bases not matched to a gene: 7. The length of the CDR3 is 14 residues. Germline CDR1 reads SGHTA; CDR2 reads FQGTGA. CDR3 bases: TGTGCCAGCAGCTACGGGACAGGGGCAGGGGAGCAGTTCTTC. It is translated as CASSYGTGAGEQFF.

This clonotype was counted between two and nine times. This sequence joins TRBV2 and TRBJ1-1; D is unresolved. This CDR3 region has 13 residues. Looked up from germline, CDR1 is SNHLY and CDR2 is FYNNEI. V gave up 7 bases and J gave up 0 bases, with 9 bases separating them. In DNA, the CDR3 is TGTGCCAGCATCGGGAAACTGAACACTGAAGCTTTCTTT. Translated: CASIGKLNTEAFF.

V gene TRBV3-1 combines with J gene TRBJ2-5; 9 nucleotides agree with TRBD2. The CDR3 is 17 residues long. The germline CDR1 and CDR2 sequences are LGHDT and YNNKEL (reference sequence). V trimming: 2 bases; J trimming: 3 bases; junction bases outside the gene matches: 10. The CDR3 DNA is TGTGCCAGCAGCCAAACTCCCGGGGTAGCGGGAGAAGAGACCCAGTACTTC. It encodes CASSQTPGVAGEETQYF.

The chain links TRBV6-2 or TRBV6-3 to TRBJ2-3; 8 nucleotides agree with TRBD2. The CDR3 contains 18 residues. Trimming took 2 bases from V and 1 from J; bases not matched to a gene: 11. CDR1 MNHEY and CDR2 SVGEGT come from the germline V gene. This CDR3 reads CASSYPSILAAGTDTQYF. As DNA, the CDR3 is TGTGCCAGCAGTTACCCCTCTATACTAGCGGCGGGCACAGATACGCAGTATTTT.

The chain recombines TRBV6-6 with TRBJ2-7, with TRBD1 matching over 10 bases. The CDR3 has 16 residues. Unmatched junction bases numbered 13, after V lost 5 bases and J lost 6 bases. Germline CDR1 and CDR2: MNHNY and SVGAGI (reference sequence). The CDR3 region has the DNA TGTGCCAGCAGTGCCCTTTTGGGACAGGGGCCTATCGAGCAGTACGTC. Encoded protein: CASSALLGQGPIEQYV.

Ten or more counts support this clonotype. The gene calls are TRBV11-2 and TRBJ2-1; a possible D gene is TRBD2 (7 bases). The CDR3 length is 14 residues. The germline V gene has CDR1 SGHAT and CDR2 FQNNGV. Between the trimmed V and J ends, which lost 7 bases and 0 bases, there was a span of 10 bases. CDR3 sequence (DNA): TGTGCCAGCAAGGGGGACTACTCCTACAATGAGCAGTTCTTC. Its protein product is CASKGDYSYNEQFF.

This clonotype was seen a handful of times. The chain uses TRBV10-3 and TRBJ2-7; TRBD1 agrees at 8 bases. From germline, CDR1 is ENHRY and CDR2 SYGVKD. J gave up 0 bases and V 4 bases, and 8 bases lay outside the gene matches. The CDR3 covers 16 residues. For the CDR3, the DNA is TGTGCCATCAGTGGGAAGGGACAGGAAAGCTCCTACGAGCAGTACTTC. Residues: CAISGKGQESSYEQYF.

This clonotype appeared a few times. The J gene is TRBJ2-2, the V gene TRBV4-1; TRBD1 matches 7 bases. Trimming took 3 bases from V and 8 from J; bases not matched to a gene: 12. The CDR3 is 16 residues long. The germline gives CDR1 MGHRA, CDR2 YSYEKL. CDR3 residues: CASSQRGPEGRGELFF. For the CDR3, the DNA is TGCGCCAGCAGCCAGAGGGGGCCTGAGGGGCGTGGGGAGCTGTTTTTT.

The rearrangement uses TRBV19 and TRBJ2-7; a possible D gene is TRBD1 (6 bases). Germline CDR1 reads LNHDA; CDR2 reads SQIVND (reference sequence). Trimming stripped 4 bases from V and 3 bases from J, with 13 bases between. This CDR3 has 14 amino acids. The CDR3 DNA sequence: TGTGCCAGTAGTAGAATAGACAGGAACTACGAGCAGTACTTC. Protein sequence: CASSRIDRNYEQYF.

The count of this clonotype is one. CDR3 region: CASGGGGAYNEQFF. Here the CDR3 DNA reads TGTGCCAGCGGTGGGGGGGGGGCCTACAATGAGCAGTTCTTC. V usage is TRBV9 and J usage is TRBJ2-1, with 7 bases that match TRBD2. J lost 2 bases, V lost 7 bases, and 6 bases had no gene match. The CDR3 spans 14 residues. Germline CDR1 reads SGDLS; CDR2 reads YYNGEE.

The chain recombines TRBV7-6 with TRBJ2-2, with D unresolved. Germline V gives CDR1 SGHVS, CDR2 FNYEAQ. V lost 2 bases and J lost 5, with 21 bases in between. The CDR3 has 18 amino acids. In nucleotides, the CDR3 is TGTGCCAGCAGCTTATTGGTTCCGAAGGCAGGAAGAACCGGGGAGCTGTTTTTT. Protein sequence: CASSLLVPKAGRTGELFF.

This sequence joins TRBV28 and TRBJ2-7; 10 positions match TRBD1. J was trimmed by 4 bases and V by 6 bases; bases with no gene match: 9. CDR3 length: 15 residues. CDR1 MDHEN and CDR2 SYDVKM come from the germline V gene. The CDR3 region is CASRPRQGAEYEQYV. In nucleotides, the CDR3 is TGTGCCAGCAGGCCACGACAGGGGGCTGAATACGAGCAGTACGTC.

This clonotype was seen a handful of times. V is TRBV12-3 or TRBV12-4 and J is TRBJ1-3; no clear D gene. The CDR3 loop spans 16 amino acids. The V gene lost 6 bases and the J gene lost 2 bases, with 17 bases spanning the gap. This CDR3 is CASSQTRVGTGNTIYF. The CDR3 DNA is TGTGCCAGCAGCCAGACGAGGGTGGGGACTGGAAACACCATATATTTT.

This chain joins TRBV15 and TRBJ2-1, with 7 bases aligning to TRBD2. CDR3 size: 14 residues. The V and J ends lost 8 bases and 3 bases, in that order; junction bases with no gene match: 7. The germline V gene encodes CDR1 LNHNV and CDR2 YYDKDF (reference sequence). The CDR3 loop is CATQGGGGYNEQFF. In DNA form, the CDR3 reads TGTGCCACCCAAGGTGGGGGGGGCTACAATGAGCAGTTCTTC.

This clonotype was picked up a small number of times. V gene TRBV6-5 combines with J gene TRBJ2-3; maybe TRBD1 (6 bases). The CDR3 has 14 amino acids. Trimming stripped 2 bases from V and 7 bases from J, with 13 bases between. The germline V gene encodes CDR1 MNHEY and CDR2 SVGAGI. CDR3 sequence reads: CASSYSNREYTQYF. Written as DNA, the CDR3 is TGTGCCAGCAGTTACAGCAACAGGGAATATACGCAGTATTTT.

The chain has TRBV12-3 or TRBV12-4 and TRBJ2-2, with 9 bases aligning to TRBD1. This CDR3 is 13 amino acids long. V was clipped by 8 bases and J by 6 bases; unmatched bases: 4. The CDR3 spells CASGTGIAGELFF. CDR3 DNA: TGTGCCAGCGGGACAGGGATAGCCGGGGAGCTGTTTTTT.

This clonotype was counted between two and nine times. The chain carries TRBV27 and TRBJ1-2; maybe TRBD1 (5 bases). The CDR3 loop spans 13 amino acids. From germline, CDR1 is MNHEY and CDR2 SMNVEV (reference sequence). V gave up 10 bases and J gave up 4 bases, with 16 bases separating them. The CDR3 reads CATWAGTVYGYTF. As DNA, the CDR3 is TGTGCCACCTGGGCAGGGACCGTCTATGGCTACACCTTC.

J is TRBJ2-5 and V is TRBV10-3; the match to TRBD1 covers 9 bases. Germline V gene lookup returns CDR1 ENHRY and CDR2 SYGVKD. The CDR3 consists of 15 residues. J lost 2 bases, V lost 3 bases, and 4 bases had no gene match. CDR3 sequence: CAISEWTGDQETQYF. The CDR3 nucleotides are TGTGCCATCAGTGAATGGACAGGGGATCAAGAGACCCAGTACTTC.